The source of this TCR beta chain is a study of beta chain features in type 1 diabetes. Since all of the isolated RNA was reverse transcribed, expressed TCRB transcripts were what got sequenced. Profiling relied on immunoSEQ multiplex PCR, and the TCRdb table lists in-frame clones only, not all of them. This table has some 700,000 clones, roughly 13% appearing once. This clone has just a few counts. Its antigen is not known. Trimming took off 3 bases at V and 4 bases at J, with 7 bases between the two ends. CDR3 size: 14 residues. The V gene's germline CDR1 is ENHRY and CDR2 SYGVKD. Overall study results and limits: Within each of all four CD4+ subsets, Type 1 diabetes patients had TCRB CDR3s that were moderately but significantly shorter.

The clonotype was recovered from a young man with type 1 diabetes. This chain connects TRBV10-3 to TRBJ2-6; D is unclear. The sequenced material came from naive CD4+ T cells from blood. CDR3 loop: CAISDSGGANVLTF. CDR3 in DNA: TGTGCCATCAGTGACAGTGGAGGGGCCAACGTCCTGACTTTC.